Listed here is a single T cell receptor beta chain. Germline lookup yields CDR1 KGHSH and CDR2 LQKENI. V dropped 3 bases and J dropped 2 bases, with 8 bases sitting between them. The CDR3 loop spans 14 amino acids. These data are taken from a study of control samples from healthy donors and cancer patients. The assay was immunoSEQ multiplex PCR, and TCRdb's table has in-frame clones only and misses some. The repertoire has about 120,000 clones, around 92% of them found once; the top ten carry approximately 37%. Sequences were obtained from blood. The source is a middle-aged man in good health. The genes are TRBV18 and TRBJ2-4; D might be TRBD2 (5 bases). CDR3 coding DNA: TGTGCCAGCTCACCGGGGAGTCCCAAAAACATTCAGTACTTC. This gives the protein CASSPGSPKNIQYF. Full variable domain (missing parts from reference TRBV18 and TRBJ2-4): NAGVMQNPRHLVRRRGQEARLRCSPMKGHSHVYWYRQLPEEGLKFMVYLQKENIIDESGMPKERFSAEFPKEGPSILRIQQVVRGDSAAYFCASSPGSPKNIQYFGAGTRLSVL.